The 2 T cell receptor beta chains given below trace back to one sample, sequenced in a study of cytomegalovirus exposure and HLA in healthy donors. It was with 60 Vbeta and 13 Jbeta primers that the PCR ran. Produced via immunoSEQ multiplex PCR; TCRdb's table is partial and in-frame only. The sample has tens of thousands of clones; 70% to 90% are singletons. Sequencing was performed on PBMCs. The receptor set was obtained from a male donor in good health and CMV-seronegative.

About this clone itself: Germline is not matched at one junction end, which may reflect a read error. The V gene is TRBV13, the J gene TRBJ2-7; 11 bases are shared with TRBD2. This CDR3 contains 15 residues. CDR1 and CDR2 from the germline V gene are PRHDT and FYEKMQ (reference sequence). DNA of the CDR3: TGTACCAGCAGCTCTAGCGGGGGGCTAGTATACGAGCAGTACTTC. Protein sequence: CTSSSSGGLVYEQYF.

The chain employs TRBV19 and TRBJ2-1, with 7 bases lining up with TRBD1. Unmatched junction bases numbered 7, after V lost 3 bases and J lost 5 bases. Per germline, CDR1 LNHDA and CDR2 SQIVND (reference sequence). CDR3 size: 15 residues. CDR3 in DNA: TGTGCCAGTAGTATCGACAGGGAGAGCGACAATGAGCAGTTCTTC. Protein: CASSIDRESDNEQFF.